The TCR beta chain under discussion was sequenced for a study of T cell repertoires in cytomegalovirus infection. TCRdb analysed the reads with MiXCR anew, one entry per CDR3 protein. The sample lists around 570,000 distinct CDR3 sequences; around 40% were seen once. Losses at the gene ends were 0 bases for V and 8 bases for J; bases not matched to a gene: 10. Germline loops: CDR1 SGHNT, CDR2 YYREEE (reference sequence). This CDR3 has 17 residues. On this clonotype: Its target is not known.

The sequenced sample was cultured PBMCs, obtained from culture after CMV antigen stimulation. The receptor was derived from a human donor in good health (CMV status not recorded). Some clones in this sample may be carry-over from other donors' samples. This chain joins TRBV5-4 and TRBJ2-1; 11 positions match TRBD2. DNA for the CDR3: TGTGCCAGCAGCTTGGAGGTTAGCGGGGGGGGCCGAGATGAGCAGTTCTTC. Amino acid sequence: CASSLEVSGGGRDEQFF. The full variable domain, its missing parts supplied by reference TRBV5-4 and TRBJ2-1, is ETGVTQSPTHLIKTRGQQVTLRCSSQSGHNTVSWYQQALGQGPQFIFQYYREEENGRGNFPPRFSGLQFPNYSSELNVNALELDDSALYLCASSLEVSGGGRDEQFFGPGTRLTVL.